Listed here are 20 T cell receptor beta chains from one sample, sequenced in a study of CD8+ T cells in alopecia areata. Extracted RNA was reverse transcribed, and the resulting cDNA served as sequencing template. Repertoires were generated with immunoSEQ multiplex PCR, while TCRdb's copy carries only in-frame clones and drops some. The table includes under 300,000 clones, roughly two thirds detected once. Sequences were derived from CD4+ T cells sorted from blood, sampled at week 0. Receptor source: a human donor with alopecia areata.

The chain links TRBV6-5 to TRBJ2-3, with 15 bases aligning to TRBD2. The CDR3 length is 15 residues. V dropped 5 bases and J dropped 8; count of bases not matched to a gene: 5. Germline V CDR1 and CDR2: MNHEY, SVGAGI. The CDR3, as DNA: TGTGCCAGCAGTGGACTAGCGGGGGGGCCTGTTACGCAGTATTTT. This sequence encodes CASSGLAGGPVTQYF.

The gene calls are TRBV5-4 and TRBJ2-5; possibly TRBD1 or TRBD2 for D (5 bases each). The V gene's germline CDR1 is SGHNT and CDR2 YYREEE (reference sequence). This CDR3 has 13 residues. Trimming left V 4 bases short and J 5 bases short, with 12 bases between. The CDR3: CASSGTAGETQYF. For the CDR3, the DNA is TGTGCCAGCAGCGGGACGGCAGGGGAGACCCAGTACTTC.

The rearrangement uses TRBV29-1 and TRBJ2-7; no reliable D call. The CDR3 has 12 residues. Germline loops: CDR1 SQVTM, CDR2 ANQGSEA. Trimming removed 4 bases from V and 4 bases from J, with 11 bases in between. The CDR3: CSVGNSKYEQYF. As DNA, the CDR3 is TGCAGCGTTGGCAACAGCAAATACGAGCAGTACTTC.

This clone was seen more than once but under ten times. J is TRBJ2-5 and V is TRBV5-6, with D possibly TRBD2 on 6 matching bases. V lost 0 bases to trimming and J lost 0 bases, with 6 bases between them. Germline V gene data show CDR1 as SGHDT and CDR2 as YYEEEE. CDR3 size: 14 residues. The CDR3 region has the DNA TGTGCCAGCAGCTTGGGGGACTACCAAGAGACCCAGTACTTC. Its translation: CASSLGDYQETQYF.

V is TRBV11-2 and J is TRBJ2-2; TRBD1 might be the D (6 bases). Trimming took 6 bases from V and 5 from J, leaving 10 bases between them. The CDR3 is made up of 13 amino acids. The germline gives CDR1 SGHAT, CDR2 FQNNGV. CDR3 region: CASRNTGTGELFF. The CDR3 DNA sequence: TGTGCCAGCAGAAACACAGGGACCGGGGAGCTGTTTTTT.

The chain employs TRBV7-2 and TRBJ2-5; the match to TRBD2 covers 7 bases. The J segment lost 2 bases and the V segment lost 5 bases, leaving 11 bases of the junction unmatched. Germline CDR1 is SGHTA and CDR2 is FQGNSA. CDR3 length equals 16 residues. The CDR3 DNA follows: TGTGCCAGCAGCCAAGAGCGGGGCGCCCTTCAAGAGACCCAGTACTTC. Its protein is CASSQERGALQETQYF.

In its sample, this clone was seen a few times. This chain joins TRBV29-1 and TRBJ2-7; 8 bases are a match to TRBD1. This CDR3 has 12 amino acids. Trimming removed 6 bases from V and 5 bases from J; junction bases left unmatched: 6. The germline gives CDR1 SQVTM, CDR2 ANQGSEA. The CDR3 here is CSVIQGVHEQYF. In DNA, the CDR3 is TGCAGCGTGATACAGGGGGTCCACGAGCAGTACTTC.

This clone was recorded a few times. Other nucleotide sequences in the sample specify the same CDR3. The V call is TRBV29-1, the J call TRBJ2-1; 12 bases fit TRBD2. The V gene end was trimmed by 4 bases and the J gene end by 7 bases; junction bases not matched to a gene: 5. The CDR3 is 14 residues long. The germline V gene has CDR1 SQVTM and CDR2 ANQGSEA. CDR3 in amino acids: CSVVTGLAGNEQFF. The CDR3, as DNA: TGCAGCGTTGTGACTGGACTAGCGGGGAATGAGCAGTTCTTC.

The chain carries TRBV29-1 and TRBJ1-6, with D unclear. V was pared by 6 bases and J by 6 bases, with 15 bases between. Germline V gene data show CDR1 as SQVTM and CDR2 as ANQGSEA. CDR3 length: 14 residues. CDR3 DNA sequence: TGCAGCGTGGCGGACGGGGTTCCTAATTCACCCCTCCACTTT. Encoded protein: CSVADGVPNSPLHF.

The CDR3 DNA reads TGCAGCGGAAGGGGCTTGGAGACCCAGTACTTC. This encodes CSGRGLETQYF. This chain connects TRBV29-1 to TRBJ2-5; possibly TRBD1 for D (5 bases). The CDR3 totals 11 residues. V was cut by 7 bases and J by 5 bases, with 11 bases left in between. Germline V gives CDR1 SQVTM, CDR2 ANQGSEA.

The V gene is TRBV10-3, the J gene TRBJ2-7; D is perhaps TRBD1 or TRBD2 (5 bases each). This CDR3 region has 14 residues. Trimming stripped 5 bases from V and 6 bases from J, with 17 bases between. The germline V gene has CDR1 ENHRY and CDR2 SYGVKD. The chain's CDR3 is CAISQPIGTAEQYF. For the CDR3, the DNA is TGTGCCATCAGTCAACCAATCGGGACGGCCGAGCAGTACTTC.

The genes are TRBV7-2 and TRBJ2-7, with TRBD1 matching over 8 bases. CDR3 length: 14 amino acids. Germline CDR1 SGHTA, CDR2 FQGNSA. The V gene end was trimmed by 5 bases and the J gene end by 3 bases; junction bases not matched to a gene: 6. The CDR3 loop reads CASSVQGVNYEQYF. The CDR3 DNA follows: TGTGCCAGCAGCGTACAGGGGGTAAACTACGAGCAGTACTTC.

The V and J genes are TRBV29-1 and TRBJ2-2; 7 bases match TRBD1. Germline CDR1 is SQVTM and CDR2 is ANQGSEA. The CDR3 extends over 14 amino acids. V lost 6 bases, J lost 1 base, and 5 bases stayed unmatched. The CDR3 spells CSVQQGRNTGELFF. The CDR3 nucleotides read TGCAGCGTACAACAGGGGCGGAACACCGGGGAGCTGTTTTTT.

The chain joins TRBV12-5 to TRBJ1-2; 7 positions match TRBD1. The germline CDR1 and CDR2 sequences are LGHNT and FRNRAP. The CDR3 length is 14 residues. V was pared by 10 bases and J by 1 base, with 9 bases of the junction left unmatched. CDR3 bases: TGTGCTACTCTACAGGGGCTTCGTAACTATGGCTACACCTTC. This gives the protein CATLQGLRNYGYTF.

This rearrangement joins TRBV29-1 to TRBJ2-7, with D hard to call. The CDR3 has 12 residues. Per germline, CDR1 SQVTM and CDR2 ANQGSEA. Deletions cut 4 bases from V and 0 bases from J, with 7 bases between. This chain's CDR3 is CSVVSDSYEQYF. The CDR3, as DNA: TGCAGCGTTGTCAGTGACTCCTACGAGCAGTACTTC.

The table lists this clone with many counts. The rearrangement links TRBV6-6 to TRBJ2-1; D could derive from TRBD1 or TRBD2 (6 bases each). The CDR3 consists of 11 residues. The V and J ends lost 6 bases and 8 bases respectively, with 8 bases between them. Germline V lookup: CDR1 MNHNY, CDR2 SVGAGI (reference sequence). Here the CDR3 reads CASREGDEQFF. Written as DNA, the CDR3 is TGTGCCAGCAGGGAGGGGGATGAGCAGTTCTTC.

The chain uses TRBV9 and TRBJ1-1, with TRBD1 as a possible D gene (5 bases). Germline V gives CDR1 SGDLS, CDR2 YYNGEE. The CDR3 extends over 16 amino acids. Trimming left V 0 bases short and J 0 bases short, with 12 bases between. CDR3 amino acids: CASSVAAGPVNTEAFF. The CDR3 bases are TGTGCCAGCAGCGTAGCAGCAGGGCCGGTGAACACTGAAGCTTTCTTT.

This rearrangement joins TRBV9 to TRBJ2-1, with D possibly matching TRBD1 (5 bases). V was clipped by 5 bases and J by 4 bases, with 16 bases between them. CDR3 length: 15 residues. Germline V lookup: CDR1 SGDLS, CDR2 YYNGEE. CDR3 DNA: TGTGCCAGCAGTCCGCAGGGAAAGGGATACAATGAGCAGTTCTTC. Translation gives CASSPQGKGYNEQFF.

This sequence joins TRBV6-5 and TRBJ2-7; possibly TRBD2 for D (5 bases). V gave up 0 bases and J gave up 4 bases, with 10 bases separating them. This CDR3 comprises 14 residues. CDR1 MNHEY and CDR2 SVGAGI come from the germline V gene. The CDR3 DNA sequence: TGTGCCAGCAGTTACTCGATTAGCGCTTACGAGCAGTACTTC. Translation gives CASSYSISAYEQYF.

The V and J genes are TRBV29-1 and TRBJ2-1; D is ambiguous. V dropped 5 bases and J dropped 6 bases, with 14 bases sitting between them. The germline gives CDR1 SQVTM, CDR2 ANQGSEA. The CDR3 is 13 amino acids. The CDR3 sequence is CSVIRPGTNEQFF. As DNA, the CDR3 is TGCAGCGTTATTCGGCCCGGAACCAATGAGCAGTTCTTC.